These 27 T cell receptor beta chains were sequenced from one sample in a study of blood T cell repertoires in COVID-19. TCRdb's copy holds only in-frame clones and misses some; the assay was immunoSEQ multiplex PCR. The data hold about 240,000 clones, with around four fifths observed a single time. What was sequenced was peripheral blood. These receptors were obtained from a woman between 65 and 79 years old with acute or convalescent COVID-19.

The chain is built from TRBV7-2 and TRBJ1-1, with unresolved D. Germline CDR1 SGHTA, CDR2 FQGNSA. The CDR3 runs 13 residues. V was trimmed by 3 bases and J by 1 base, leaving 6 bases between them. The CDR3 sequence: CASSFGPNTEAFF. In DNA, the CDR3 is TGTGCCAGCAGCTTTGGGCCGAACACTGAAGCTTTCTTT. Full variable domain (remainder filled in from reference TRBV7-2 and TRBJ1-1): GAGVSQSPSNKVTEKGKDVELRCDPISGHTALYWYRQSLGQGLEFLIYFQGNSAPDKSGLPSDRFSAERTGGSVSTLTIQRTQQEDSAVYLCASSFGPNTEAFFGQGTRLTVV.

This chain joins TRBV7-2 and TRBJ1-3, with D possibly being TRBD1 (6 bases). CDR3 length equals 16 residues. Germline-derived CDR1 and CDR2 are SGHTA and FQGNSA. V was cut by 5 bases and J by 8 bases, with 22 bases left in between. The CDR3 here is CASSRLLGSRGDTIYF. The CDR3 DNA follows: TGTGCCAGCAGCCGCTTATTGGGTTCCAGGGGAGACACCATATATTTT.

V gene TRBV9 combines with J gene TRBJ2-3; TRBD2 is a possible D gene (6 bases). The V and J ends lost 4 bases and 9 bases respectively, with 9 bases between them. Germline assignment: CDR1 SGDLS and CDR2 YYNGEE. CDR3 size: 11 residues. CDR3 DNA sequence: TGTGCCAGCAGCCTCGGGGGAACGCAGTATTTT. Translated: CASSLGGTQYF.

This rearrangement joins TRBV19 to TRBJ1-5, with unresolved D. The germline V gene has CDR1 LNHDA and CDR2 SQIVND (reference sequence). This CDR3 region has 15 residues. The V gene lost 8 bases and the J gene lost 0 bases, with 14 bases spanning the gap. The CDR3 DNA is TGTGCCAGTGGGAGAGGATTGATTAGCAATCAGCCCCAGCATTTT. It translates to CASGRGLISNQPQHF.

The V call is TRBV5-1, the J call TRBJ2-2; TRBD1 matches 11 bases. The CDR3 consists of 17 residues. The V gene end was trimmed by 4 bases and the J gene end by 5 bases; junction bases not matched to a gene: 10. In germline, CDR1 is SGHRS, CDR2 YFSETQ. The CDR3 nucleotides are TGCGCCAGCAGCCTCCCGGGACAGGGGGGTTTAACCGGGGAGCTGTTTTTT. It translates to CASSLPGQGGLTGELFF.

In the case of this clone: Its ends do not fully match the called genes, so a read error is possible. The CDR3 region has the DNA TGTGCCAGCAGCTTAGAGGCTGGGGGCGATGAAATACTGTTTTTT. Protein sequence: CASSLEAGGDEILFF. This chain joins TRBV11-2 and TRBJ1-4, with a tentative D call TRBD1 (6 bases). The germline gives CDR1 SGHAT, CDR2 FQNNGV. CDR3 length equals 15 residues.

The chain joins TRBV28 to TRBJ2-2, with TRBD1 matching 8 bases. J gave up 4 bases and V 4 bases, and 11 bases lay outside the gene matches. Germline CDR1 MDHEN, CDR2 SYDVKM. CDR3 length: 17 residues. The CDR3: CASSSNPYTGGTGELFF. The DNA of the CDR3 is TGTGCCAGCAGTTCAAACCCGTATACAGGGGGCACCGGGGAGCTGTTTTTT.

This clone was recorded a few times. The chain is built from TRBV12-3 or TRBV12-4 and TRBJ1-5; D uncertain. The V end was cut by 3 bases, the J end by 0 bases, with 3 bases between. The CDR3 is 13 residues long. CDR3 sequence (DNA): TGTGCCAGCAGTTTCATTAGCAATCAGCCCCAGCATTTT. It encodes CASSFISNQPQHF.

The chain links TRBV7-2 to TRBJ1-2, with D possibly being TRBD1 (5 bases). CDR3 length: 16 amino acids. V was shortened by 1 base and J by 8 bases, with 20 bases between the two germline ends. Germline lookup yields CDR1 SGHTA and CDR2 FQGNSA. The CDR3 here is CASSLGGAQGMDGYTF. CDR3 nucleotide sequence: TGTGCCAGCAGCTTAGGTGGGGCTCAAGGGATGGACGGCTACACCTTC.

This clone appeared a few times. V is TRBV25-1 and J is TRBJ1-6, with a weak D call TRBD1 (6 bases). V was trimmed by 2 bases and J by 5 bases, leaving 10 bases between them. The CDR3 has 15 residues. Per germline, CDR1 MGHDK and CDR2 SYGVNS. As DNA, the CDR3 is TGTGCCAGCAGTGAAGAACAGGGAAATAATTCACCCCTCCACTTT. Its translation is CASSEEQGNNSPLHF. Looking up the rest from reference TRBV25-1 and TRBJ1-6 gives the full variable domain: EADIYQTPRYLVIGTGKKITLECSQTMGHDKMYWYQQDPGMELHLIHYSYGVNSTEKGDLSSESTVSRIRTEHFPLTLESARPSHTSQYLCASSEEQGNNSPLHFGNGTRLTVT.

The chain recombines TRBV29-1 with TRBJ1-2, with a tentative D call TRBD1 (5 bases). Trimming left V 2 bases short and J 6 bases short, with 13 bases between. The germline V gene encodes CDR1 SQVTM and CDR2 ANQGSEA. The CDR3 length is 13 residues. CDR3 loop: CSVENWEGHGYTF. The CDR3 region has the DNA TGCAGCGTTGAAAATTGGGAGGGACATGGCTACACCTTC.

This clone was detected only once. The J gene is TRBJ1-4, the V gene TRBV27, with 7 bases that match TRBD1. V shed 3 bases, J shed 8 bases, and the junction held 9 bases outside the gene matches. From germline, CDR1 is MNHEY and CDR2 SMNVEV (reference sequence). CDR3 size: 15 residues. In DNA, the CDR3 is TGTGCCAGCAGTTTGGTCAGACAGGGAGTAGAAAAACTGTTTTTT. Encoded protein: CASSLVRQGVEKLFF. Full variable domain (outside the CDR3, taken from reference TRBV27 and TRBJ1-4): EAQVTQNPRYLITVTGKKLTVTCSQNMNHEYMSWYRQDPGLGLRQIYYSMNVEVTDKGDVPEGYKVSRKEKRNFPLILESPSPNQTSLYFCASSLVRQGVEKLFFGSGTQLSVL.

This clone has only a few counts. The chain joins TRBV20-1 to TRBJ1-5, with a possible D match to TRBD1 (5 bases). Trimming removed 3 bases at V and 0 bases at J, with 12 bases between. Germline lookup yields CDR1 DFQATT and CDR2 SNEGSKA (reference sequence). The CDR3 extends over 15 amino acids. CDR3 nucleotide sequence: TGCAGTGCTAGTTTGACAGCCTATAGCAATCAGCCCCAGCATTTT. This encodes CSASLTAYSNQPQHF.

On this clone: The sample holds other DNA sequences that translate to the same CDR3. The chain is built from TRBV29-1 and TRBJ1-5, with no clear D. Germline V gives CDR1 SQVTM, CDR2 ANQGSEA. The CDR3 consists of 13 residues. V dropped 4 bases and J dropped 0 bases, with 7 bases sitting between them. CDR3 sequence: CSVAGNSNQPQHF. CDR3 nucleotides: TGCAGCGTTGCGGGTAATAGCAATCAGCCCCAGCATTTT.

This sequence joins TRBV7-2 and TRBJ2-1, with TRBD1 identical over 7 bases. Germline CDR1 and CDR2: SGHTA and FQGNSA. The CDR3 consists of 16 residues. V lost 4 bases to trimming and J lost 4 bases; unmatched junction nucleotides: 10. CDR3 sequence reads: CASSSHRGRLYNEQFF. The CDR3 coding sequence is TGTGCCAGCAGCTCCCACAGGGGCCGGCTTTACAATGAGCAGTTCTTC.

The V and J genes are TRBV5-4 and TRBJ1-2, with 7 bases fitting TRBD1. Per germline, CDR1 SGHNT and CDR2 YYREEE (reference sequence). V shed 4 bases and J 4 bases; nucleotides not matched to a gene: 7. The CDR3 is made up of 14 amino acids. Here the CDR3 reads CASSLQGIGYGYTF. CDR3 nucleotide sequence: TGTGCCAGCAGCCTACAGGGGATCGGCTATGGCTACACCTTC. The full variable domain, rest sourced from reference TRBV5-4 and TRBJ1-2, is ETGVTQSPTHLIKTRGQQVTLRCSSQSGHNTVSWYQQALGQGPQFIFQYYREEENGRGNFPPRFSGLQFPNYSSELNVNALELDDSALYLCASSLQGIGYGYTFGSGTRLTVV.

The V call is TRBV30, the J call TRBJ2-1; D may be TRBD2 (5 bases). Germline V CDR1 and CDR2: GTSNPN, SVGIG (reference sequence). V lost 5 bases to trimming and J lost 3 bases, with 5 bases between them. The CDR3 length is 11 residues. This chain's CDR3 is CAWGSYNEQFF. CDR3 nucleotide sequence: TGTGCCTGGGGGAGCTACAATGAGCAGTTCTTC.

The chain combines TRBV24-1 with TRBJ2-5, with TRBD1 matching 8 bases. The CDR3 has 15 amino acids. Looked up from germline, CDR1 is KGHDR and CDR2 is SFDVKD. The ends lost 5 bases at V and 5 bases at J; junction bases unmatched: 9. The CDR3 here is CATSGSGGAVETQYF. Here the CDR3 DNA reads TGTGCCACCAGTGGCTCAGGGGGCGCGGTGGAGACCCAGTACTTC.

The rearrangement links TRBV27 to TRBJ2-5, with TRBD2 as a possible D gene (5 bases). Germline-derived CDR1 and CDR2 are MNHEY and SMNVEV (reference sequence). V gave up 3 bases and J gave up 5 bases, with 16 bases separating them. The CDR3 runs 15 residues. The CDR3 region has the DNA TGTGCCAGCAGTTTGGTTATGAATGGGGAGGAGACCCAGTACTTC. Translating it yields CASSLVMNGEETQYF.

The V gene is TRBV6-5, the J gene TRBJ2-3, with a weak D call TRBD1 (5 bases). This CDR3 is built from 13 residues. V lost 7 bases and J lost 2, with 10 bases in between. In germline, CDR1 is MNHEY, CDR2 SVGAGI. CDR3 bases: TGTGCCAGCACCAGGGCGGACACAGATACGCAGTATTTT. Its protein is CASTRADTDTQYF.

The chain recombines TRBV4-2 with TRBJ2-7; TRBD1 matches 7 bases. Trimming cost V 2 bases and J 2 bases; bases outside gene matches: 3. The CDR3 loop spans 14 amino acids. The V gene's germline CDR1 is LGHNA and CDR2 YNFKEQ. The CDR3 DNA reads TGTGCCAGCAGCCAACGGACAGGCCCCTACGAGCAGTACTTC. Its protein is CASSQRTGPYEQYF.

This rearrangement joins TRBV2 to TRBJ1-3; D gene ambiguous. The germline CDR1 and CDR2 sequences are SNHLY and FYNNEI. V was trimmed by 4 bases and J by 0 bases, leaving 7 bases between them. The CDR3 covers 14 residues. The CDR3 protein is CASSARGSGNTIYF. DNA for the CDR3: TGTGCCAGCAGTGCAAGAGGCTCTGGAAACACCATATATTTT.

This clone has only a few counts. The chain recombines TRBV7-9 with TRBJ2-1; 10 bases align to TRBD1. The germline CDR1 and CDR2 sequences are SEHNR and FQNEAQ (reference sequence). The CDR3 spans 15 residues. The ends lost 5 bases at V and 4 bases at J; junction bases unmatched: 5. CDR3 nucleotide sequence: TGTGCCAGCAGCGGCCGGGACAGGGGTTACAATGAGCAGTTCTTC. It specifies CASSGRDRGYNEQFF. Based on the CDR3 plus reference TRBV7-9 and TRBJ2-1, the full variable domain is DTGVSQNPRHKITKRGQNVTFRCDPISEHNRLYWYRQTLGQGPEFLTYFQNEAQLEKSRLLSDRFSAERPKGSFSTLEIQRTEQGDSAMYLCASSGRDRGYNEQFFGPGTRLTVL.

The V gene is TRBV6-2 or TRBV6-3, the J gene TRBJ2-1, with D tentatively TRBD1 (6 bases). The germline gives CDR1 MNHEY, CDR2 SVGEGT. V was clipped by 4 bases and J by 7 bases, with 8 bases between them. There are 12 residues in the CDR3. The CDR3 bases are TGTGCCAGCAGTTCACAGGGAAATGAGCAGTTCTTC. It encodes CASSSQGNEQFF.

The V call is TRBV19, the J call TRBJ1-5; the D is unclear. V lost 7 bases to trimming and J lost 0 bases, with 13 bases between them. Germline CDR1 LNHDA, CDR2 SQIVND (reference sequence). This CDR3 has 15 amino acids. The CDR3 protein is CASTEVGHSNQPQHF. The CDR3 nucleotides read TGTGCCAGTACGGAGGTTGGTCATAGCAATCAGCCCCAGCATTTT.

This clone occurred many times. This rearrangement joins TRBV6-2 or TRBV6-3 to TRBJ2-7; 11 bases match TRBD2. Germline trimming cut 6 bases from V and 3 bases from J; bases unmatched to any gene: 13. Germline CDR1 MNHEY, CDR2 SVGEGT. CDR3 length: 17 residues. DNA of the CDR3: TGTGCCAGCAGCCCCGGGGCTAGCGGGGGGCTCCTCTACGAGCAGTACTTC. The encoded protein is CASSPGASGGLLYEQYF.

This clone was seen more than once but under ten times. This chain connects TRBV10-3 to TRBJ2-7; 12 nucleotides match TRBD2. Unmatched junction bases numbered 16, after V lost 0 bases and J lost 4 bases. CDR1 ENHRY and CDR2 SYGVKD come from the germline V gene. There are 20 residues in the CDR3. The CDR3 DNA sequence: TGTGCCATCAGTGAGTCGACTAGAAAGACTAGCGGGGGAAGGTTTTACGAGCAGTACTTC. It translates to CAISESTRKTSGGRFYEQYF.